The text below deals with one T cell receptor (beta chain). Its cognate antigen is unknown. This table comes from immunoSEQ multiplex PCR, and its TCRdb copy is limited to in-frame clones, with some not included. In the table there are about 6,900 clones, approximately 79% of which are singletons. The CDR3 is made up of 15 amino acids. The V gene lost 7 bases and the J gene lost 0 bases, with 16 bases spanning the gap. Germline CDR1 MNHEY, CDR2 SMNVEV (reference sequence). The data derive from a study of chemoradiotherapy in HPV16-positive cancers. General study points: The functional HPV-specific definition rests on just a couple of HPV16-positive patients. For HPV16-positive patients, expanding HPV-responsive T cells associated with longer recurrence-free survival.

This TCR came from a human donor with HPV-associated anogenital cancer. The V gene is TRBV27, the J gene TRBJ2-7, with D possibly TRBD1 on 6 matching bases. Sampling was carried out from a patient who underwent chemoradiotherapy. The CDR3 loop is CASILLGAVSYEQYF. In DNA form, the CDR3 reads TGTGCCAGCATTCTTTTGGGGGCAGTCTCCTACGAGCAGTACTTC.